The T cell receptor beta chain described here comes from a study of cytomegalovirus exposure and HLA in healthy donors. Study-level findings and limits: Sequencing likely caused a cluster of highly shared sequence variants. Listed as cytomegalovirus-associated were 150 or so TCR beta chains. Later analysis associated a missense DCLRE1C variant with TCR beta V- and J-gene trimming.

As regards this clone: Its antigen is unidentified.

Primers: 60 Vbeta forward and 13 Jbeta reverse. Sequenced by immunoSEQ multiplex PCR; TCRdb stores in-frame clones only, minus some. The sample holds around 100,000 clones, roughly two thirds seen once. V lost 2 bases to trimming and J lost 5 bases; unmatched junction nucleotides: 9. CDR3 length equals 16 residues. Germline V lookup: CDR1 SGHNT, CDR2 YYREEE (reference sequence). The receptor comes from a woman aged 25 to 39 in good health and CMV-seronegative. This rearrangement joins TRBV5-4 to TRBJ2-5; TRBD2 agrees at 10 bases. Sequenced input: PBMCs. CDR3 loop: CASSFTTGTSVETQYF. DNA for the CDR3: TGTGCCAGCAGCTTCACTACCGGGACTAGCGTGGAGACCCAGTACTTC. Filled out from reference TRBV5-4 and TRBJ2-5, the complete variable domain reads ETGVTQSPTHLIKTRGQQVTLRCSSQSGHNTVSWYQQALGQGPQFIFQYYREEENGRGNFPPRFSGLQFPNYSSELNVNALELDDSALYLCASSFTTGTSVETQYFGPGTRLLVL.